The rows below give T cell receptor beta chains drawn from one sample of a study of blood T cells in healthy people across ages. TCRdb independently ran MiXCR on the 5' RACE reads; one entry per CDR3 protein. Here the sample spans around 790,000 distinct CDR3 sequences, 40% to 50% being singletons. Sequencing was carried out using blood. These receptors were taken from a man in his 60s in good health. CDR3s include the opening cysteine and the closing phenylalanine or tryptophan. The D gene is left open where the match is weak. Size is stated for part of the rows, as once, few or many counts, or as a class when the clone is expanded.

v_gene,j_gene,d_gene,abundance,len,CDR3aa,CDR3nt
TRBV7-9,TRBJ2-7,TRBD2,.,14,CANSGGKSPYEQYF,TGTGCCAACAGCGGGGGGAAGAGCCCCTACGAGCAGTACTTC
TRBV6-6,TRBJ1-1,.,many,15,CASSYLAGTSTEAFF,TGTGCCAGCAGTTACCTGGCGGGGACGAGCACTGAAGCTTTCTTT
TRBV20-1,TRBJ1-6,.,.,14,CSARKPDGHSPLHF,TGCAGTGCTCGAAAGCCGGACGGTCATTCACCCCTCCACTTT
TRBV10-3,TRBJ2-1,TRBD1,many,15,CAISPGQGSHNEQFF,TGTGCCATCAGCCCGGGACAGGGCTCTCACAATGAGCAGTTCTTC
TRBV5-6,TRBJ2-7,TRBD2,.,16,CASSLARRGGYNEQYF,TGTGCCAGCAGCCTCGCCCGGCGGGGGGGATACAATGAGCAGTACTTC
TRBV6-5,TRBJ2-7,.,few,14,CASRPRRRTYEQYF,TGTGCCAGCAGACCTCGGCGGCGGACCTACGAGCAGTACTTC
TRBV2,TRBJ1-1,.,.,10,CASPLFEAFF,TGTGCCAGCCCTTTATTTGAAGCTTTCTTT
TRBV5-1,TRBJ1-4,.,.,15,CASSLGWDTYEKLFF,TGCGCCAGCAGCTTGGGATGGGACACATATGAAAAACTGTTTTTT
TRBV19,TRBJ2-3,.,.,15,CASSIGAGSRDPQYF,TGTGCCAGTAGTATAGGTGCGGGCTCGCGGGACCCGCAGTATTTT
TRBV13,TRBJ2-5,.,few,14,CASSLWAGSETQYF,TGTGCCAGCAGCTTATGGGCAGGGTCGGAGACCCAGTACTTC
TRBV6-5,TRBJ2-1,.,many,14,CASRVNRDYNEQFF,TGTGCCAGCAGAGTAAACAGGGACTACAATGAGCAGTTCTTC
TRBV6-2/TRBV6-3,TRBJ1-1,TRBD1,.,13,CASSWTGSTEAFF,TGTGCCAGCAGCTGGACAGGGAGCACTGAAGCTTTCTTT
TRBV7-3,TRBJ2-1,TRBD1,many,15,CASSSPGQGFYEQFF,TGTGCCAGCAGCTCCCCGGGACAGGGGTTTTATGAGCAGTTCTTC
TRBV7-2,TRBJ2-5,.,many,14,CASSLSQGLETQYF,TGTGCCAGCAGCTTATCTCAGGGACTAGAGACCCAGTACTTC
TRBV27,TRBJ2-7,TRBD1,few,15,CASSIPGQGRNEQYF,TGTGCCAGCAGTATTCCGGGACAGGGGCGTAACGAGCAGTACTTC
TRBV20-1,TRBJ2-1,.,.,15,CSARDVRDSYNEQFF,TGCAGTGCTAGAGATGTACGGGACTCCTACAATGAGCAGTTCTTC
TRBV9,TRBJ2-7,.,.,14,CASSVGGNSYEQYF,TGTGCCAGCAGCGTAGGGGGCAACTCCTACGAGCAGTACTTC
TRBV7-9,TRBJ2-5,.,once,14,CASSFGGNIETQYF,TGTGCCAGCAGCTTCGGAGGTAACATCGAGACCCAGTACTTC
TRBV25-1,TRBJ1-2,TRBD1,.,16,CASSSPGTGGHYSYTF,TGTGCCAGCAGTTCACCCGGGACAGGGGGCCACTATAGCTACACCTTC
TRBV28,TRBJ2-1,.,few,14,CASSWGQGYNEQFF,TGTGCCAGCAGTTGGGGTCAGGGTTACAATGAGCAGTTCTTC
TRBV29-1,TRBJ1-1,TRBD1,few,14,CSVGGTELNTEAFF,TGCAGCGTTGGAGGGACAGAATTGAACACTGAAGCTTTCTTT
TRBV5-1,TRBJ2-7,TRBD1,.,14,CASSPGTAPYEQYF,TGCGCCAGCAGCCCCGGGACAGCCCCCTACGAGCAGTACTTC
TRBV29-1,TRBJ1-1,.,few,13,CSVSPTVNTEAFF,TGCAGCGTTTCCCCTACTGTGAACACTGAAGCTTTCTTT
TRBV11-2,TRBJ1-2,.,few,17,CASSRDGRPSSHYGYTF,TGTGCCAGCTCCCGGGACGGTCGGCCATCCTCGCACTATGGCTACACCTTC
TRBV5-4,TRBJ2-7,.,.,14,CASSVRTGKYEQYF,TGTGCCAGCAGCGTGCGTACAGGGAAATACGAGCAGTACTTC
TRBV27,TRBJ1-1,.,few,13,CASSLEAYTEAFF,TGTGCCAGCAGTTTAGAGGCATACACTGAAGCTTTCTTT
TRBV11-2,TRBJ2-7,.,once,12,CASSEGGNEQYF,TGTGCCAGCAGCGAGGGCGGCAATGAGCAGTACTTC
TRBV5-1,TRBJ1-1,.,.,15,CASRLDNQMNTEAFF,TGCGCCAGCAGGTTGGACAACCAAATGAACACTGAAGCTTTCTTT
TRBV29-1,TRBJ2-5,TRBD1,few,12,CSVDQGAETQYF,TGCAGCGTTGACCAGGGGGCGGAGACCCAGTACTTC
TRBV6-5,TRBJ2-1,.,.,11,CASTSLNEQFF,TGTGCCAGCACCTCCCTCAATGAGCAGTTCTTC
TRBV7-2,TRBJ2-4,.,.,16,CASSPRGTGRRDVQYF,TGTGCCAGCAGCCCGAGAGGTACAGGGAGGAGGGACGTTCAGTACTTC
TRBV2,TRBJ1-2,.,.,14,CASGGRGDIYGYTF,TGTGCCAGCGGGGGTAGGGGAGACATCTATGGCTACACCTTC
TRBV28,TRBJ2-5,.,.,14,CASSFGVGHLGQYF,TGTGCCAGCAGTTTCGGAGTCGGGCACCTAGGGCAGTACTTC
TRBV7-2,TRBJ2-3,.,.,18,CASSRQILGGASTDTQYF,TGTGCCAGCAGCCGCCAAATTTTGGGGGGGGCCAGCACAGATACGCAGTATTTT
TRBV12-3/TRBV12-4,TRBJ2-1,TRBD2,few,18,CASSLARTSGGAEGEQFF,TGTGCCAGCAGTTTAGCGCGGACTAGCGGGGGGGCGGAAGGGGAGCAGTTCTTC
TRBV20-1,TRBJ2-5,TRBD2,.,15,CSARNYRGEQETQYF,TGCAGTGCTAGAAATTATCGGGGGGAACAAGAGACCCAGTACTTC
TRBV12-3/TRBV12-4,TRBJ1-6,.,few,11,CASSSGSPLHF,TGTGCCAGCAGTTCCGGGTCACCCCTCCACTTT
TRBV6-2/TRBV6-3,TRBJ1-2,TRBD1,few,13,CASTPGQDYGYTF,TGTGCCAGCACACCGGGACAGGACTATGGCTACACCTTC
TRBV27,TRBJ2-4,TRBD1,.,14,CASSRRDRGDIQYF,TGTGCCAGCAGTCGCCGGGACAGGGGTGACATTCAGTACTTC
TRBV7-2,TRBJ2-2,.,.,16,CASSFGGGGGAGELFF,TGTGCCAGCAGCTTCGGTGGGGGGGGCGGCGCCGGGGAGCTGTTTTTT
TRBV7-2,TRBJ2-2,.,few,14,CASSLAVATGELFF,TGTGCCAGCAGCTTAGCGGTCGCCACCGGGGAGCTGTTTTTT
TRBV27,TRBJ2-3,TRBD2,.,16,CASSTPLAGGVDTQYF,TGTGCCAGCTCAACCCCCCTAGCGGGGGGTGTAGATACGCAGTATTTT
TRBV20-1,TRBJ1-5,TRBD1,.,14,CSAVAGTGNQPQHF,TGCAGTGCTGTCGCGGGGACAGGAAATCAGCCCCAGCATTTT
TRBV6-2/TRBV6-3,TRBJ2-7,TRBD1,few,19,CASSYTPGQGTRGSYEQYF,TGTGCCAGCAGTTACACACCGGGACAGGGTACCCGGGGCTCCTACGAGCAGTACTTC
TRBV7-2,TRBJ2-7,.,many,12,CASSLDSHEQYF,TGTGCCAGCAGCTTAGATTCCCACGAGCAGTACTTC
TRBV7-9,TRBJ2-5,.,few,11,CASSVEGTQYF,TGTGCCAGCAGCGTCGAAGGGACCCAGTACTTC
TRBV20-1,TRBJ2-7,TRBD1,.,15,CSARPTGTATYEQYF,TGCAGTGCCAGGCCCACCGGGACAGCCACCTACGAGCAGTACTTC
TRBV7-2,TRBJ2-5,TRBD1,.,15,CASSNNRDSQETQYF,TGTGCCAGCAGCAACAACCGGGACAGCCAAGAGACCCAGTACTTC
TRBV7-6,TRBJ2-7,.,.,16,CASSPAMRISAYEQYF,TGTGCCAGCAGCCCTGCCATGAGAATATCCGCCTACGAGCAGTACTTC
TRBV10-3,TRBJ2-1,TRBD2,.,17,CAISPRGGHLNYNEQFF,TGTGCCATCAGTCCCCGGGGGGGCCATTTAAACTACAATGAGCAGTTCTTC